The rows below give T cell receptor beta chains drawn from one sample of a study of T-cell reconstitution after alpha-beta-depleted transplantation in children. TCRdb re-called the PCR reads through MiXCR, storing one row per CDR3 protein. The sample has almost 500,000 distinct CDR3 sequences, approximately 10% seen once. Sequencing used PBMCs, obtained before TCRalphabeta/CD19-depleted stem cell transplant. The receptor set was obtained from a child aged 2-9 years with inherited bone marrow failure, due to receive a stem cell transplant. CDR3s include the opening cysteine and the closing phenylalanine or tryptophan. The D gene is left open where the match is weak. Size is omitted from some rows. Given values are once, few, many or a class for expanded clones.

clone_size,j_call,v_call,d_call,cdr3_aa,cdr3_nt
few,TRBJ2-2,TRBV11-2,TRBD2,CASSPRVGAGGPHTGELFF,TGTGCCAGCAGCCCCCGGGTTGGTGCGGGAGGGCCGCACACCGGGGAGCTGTTTTTT
few,TRBJ2-5,TRBV6-5,TRBD1,CASSYSTGQGRQETQYF,TGTGCCAGCAGTTACTCGACCGGACAGGGAAGGCAAGAGACCCAGTACTTC
many,TRBJ1-2,TRBV7-6,.,CASSPGGDPYGYTF,TGTGCCAGCAGCCCCGGCGGGGATCCTTATGGCTACACCTTC
few,TRBJ2-1,TRBV7-2,TRBD2,CASSWLAGRPDEQFF,TGTGCCAGCAGCTGGCTAGCGGGCAGACCGGATGAGCAGTTCTTC
many,TRBJ1-1,TRBV15,.,CATSRDPQGPFITEAFF,TGTGCCACCAGCAGAGATCCGCAGGGTCCCTTTATCACTGAAGCTTTCTTT
few,TRBJ1-1,TRBV20-1,TRBD1,CSAREPRTGNTEAFF,TGCAGTGCTAGAGAGCCCAGGACAGGGAACACTGAAGCTTTCTTT
.,TRBJ2-7,TRBV27,TRBD1,CASSSGTGHYEQYF,TGTGCCAGCAGTTCAGGGACAGGTCATTACGAGCAGTACTTC
.,TRBJ2-6,TRBV4-3,TRBD1,CASSQDGQGGLSGANVLTF,TGCGCCAGCAGCCAAGATGGACAGGGGGGCCTCTCTGGGGCCAACGTCCTGACTTTC
few,TRBJ1-2,TRBV11-2,.,CASSLLRQDYGYTF,TGTGCCAGCAGCTTACTTAGACAAGACTATGGCTACACCTTC
many,TRBJ2-6,TRBV5-1,.,CASSLDGGSYSGANVLTF,TGCGCCAGCAGCTTGGACGGGGGCAGTTACTCTGGGGCCAACGTCCTGACTTTC
many,TRBJ2-7,TRBV4-3,.,CASSQVVAGRDEQYF,TGCGCCAGCAGCCAAGTGGTGGCAGGGCGCGACGAGCAGTACTTC
many,TRBJ2-5,TRBV4-3,.,CASSQELGRETQYF,TGCGCCAGCAGCCAAGAACTTGGGCGGGAGACCCAGTACTTC
few,TRBJ1-2,TRBV7-2,.,CASSLVTRAGYTF,TGTGCCAGCAGCTTAGTGACTCGCGCTGGCTACACCTTC
many,TRBJ2-5,TRBV5-1,.,CASSLGSGGLLETQYF,TGCGCCAGCAGCTTGGGAAGCGGCGGGCTACTAGAGACCCAGTACTTC
.,TRBJ2-7,TRBV27,TRBD2,CASSLFGTSGYEQYF,TGTGCCAGCAGTTTATTCGGGACTAGCGGCTACGAGCAGTACTTC
many,TRBJ2-7,TRBV12-3/TRBV12-4,TRBD1,CASTSGQTYEQYF,TGTGCCAGCACCTCGGGACAGACCTACGAGCAGTACTTC
many,TRBJ2-1,TRBV7-9,TRBD2,CASSGLALDEQFF,TGTGCCAGCAGCGGACTAGCGTTAGATGAGCAGTTCTTC
many,TRBJ1-5,TRBV5-5,TRBD1,CASSQTGSNQPQHF,TGTGCCAGCAGCCAGACAGGGTCCAATCAGCCCCAGCATTTT